This T cell receptor (beta chain) was found in a study of T cell responses to AZD1222 COVID-19 vaccine. About the study: Both about-4-week and about-12-week second-dose recipients were combined. Regarding the study as a whole: Across the whole spike, CD4 TCRs peaked at regions 160-218 and 743-854. Females outnumbered males among donors, who were mostly white British; clonal diversity was possibly underestimated.

The V gene's germline CDR1 is MNHEY and CDR2 SMNVEV (reference sequence). This CDR3 region has 15 residues. Trimming cost V 8 bases and J 3 bases; bases outside gene matches: 10. On this clone: What it binds is unknown.

The method was immunoSEQ multiplex PCR; TCRdb's version includes in-frame clones alone and lacks a portion of them. The repertoire includes approximately 140,000 clones, around 93% of them detected once, and approximately 2.6% sits in the top ten. The receptor was isolated from an adult in good health. The source material was peripheral blood, sampled on day 0 of AZD1222 vaccination. V is TRBV27 and J is TRBJ1-5, with 7 bases fitting TRBD1. CDR3 coding DNA: TGTGCCAGCGGTTCTGGGACAGAGTTCAATCAGCCCCAGCATTTT. As protein: CASGSGTEFNQPQHF.